This entry lists 8 T cell receptor beta chains sequenced from one sample in a study of shared clonotypes between healthy human individuals. Naivety among CD8 cells was defined by CD45RO negativity and positive CCR7 selection, thereby excluding terminally differentiated effector memory CD45RA+ cells. Some clones are missing from TCRdb's copy, which holds only in-frame ones; the method was immunoSEQ multiplex PCR. The sample includes 1.5 million to 2.5 million clones, about 94% of them seen just once. The sequenced material came from naive CD8+ T cells sorted from blood. The receptors stem from a man between 18 and 29 years old in good health.

The chain uses TRBV6-5 and TRBJ1-4, with a weak D call TRBD1 (5 bases). Germline lookup yields CDR1 MNHEY and CDR2 SVGAGI. Deletions cut 2 bases from V and 8 bases from J, with 15 bases between. This CDR3 is built from 15 residues. CDR3 coding DNA: TGTGCCAGCAGTTACGGCGGCAGCGCAGGGGAAAAACTGTTTTTT. This sequence encodes CASSYGGSAGEKLFF.

This clone has more than one count but fewer than ten. The chain is built from TRBV30 and TRBJ1-2; D ambiguous. Trimming took 0 bases from V and 0 from J, leaving 8 bases between them. In germline, CDR1 is GTSNPN, CDR2 SVGIG (reference sequence). The CDR3 has 14 residues. This CDR3 reads CAWSVTATNYGYTF. CDR3 sequence (DNA): TGTGCCTGGAGTGTAACAGCGACTAACTATGGCTACACCTTC.

This chain uses TRBV2 with TRBJ2-2, with 8 nucleotides matching TRBD2. Per germline, CDR1 SNHLY and CDR2 FYNNEI. This CDR3 spans 16 amino acids. After removal of 7 bases from V and 6 bases from J, the junction contained 13 bases not matched to a gene. The CDR3 coding sequence is TGTGCCAGCACCGACCCAGCGGGAGAGGGGTCCGGGGAGCTGTTTTTT. It translates to CASTDPAGEGSGELFF.

V and J are TRBV5-4 and TRBJ2-5, with 10 bases matching TRBD2. This CDR3 is built from 14 residues. With 7 bases clipped from V and 5 bases from J, the junction kept 8 bases outside the gene matches. The germline gives CDR1 SGHNT, CDR2 YYREEE (reference sequence). CDR3 nucleotide sequence: TGTGCCAGCCGGGACACGACTAGCGGGGAGACCCAGTACTTC. Its translation: CASRDTTSGETQYF.

The V and J genes are TRBV28 and TRBJ1-1, with 8 positions matching TRBD1. Germline V gives CDR1 MDHEN, CDR2 SYDVKM. V was clipped by 1 base and J by 1 base; unmatched bases: 8. CDR3 length: 17 amino acids. The CDR3 is CASSLLEQGVTNTEAFF. The CDR3 DNA reads TGTGCCAGCAGTTTATTGGAACAGGGGGTTACGAACACTGAAGCTTTCTTT.

The table lists this clone with a few counts. This rearrangement joins TRBV6-1 to TRBJ2-2; D gene unclear. Germline V gives CDR1 MNHNS, CDR2 SASEGT. The CDR3 totals 11 residues. Trimming stripped 0 bases from V and 7 bases from J, with 0 bases between. This CDR3 is CASSEAGELFF. The CDR3 DNA follows: TGTGCCAGCAGTGAAGCCGGGGAGCTGTTTTTT.

The V gene is TRBV4-1, the J gene TRBJ2-7; TRBD2 might be the D (5 bases). This CDR3 contains 14 residues. Germline V gene lookup returns CDR1 MGHRA and CDR2 YSYEKL. Trimming pared 4 bases from V and 3 bases from J, leaving 13 bases between. As DNA, the CDR3 is TGCGCCAGCAGCCTTAAGACCGCGGGCTACGAGCAGTACTTC. Its translation is CASSLKTAGYEQYF.

The chain joins TRBV9 to TRBJ2-1; D gene unclear. The germline CDR1 and CDR2 sequences are SGDLS and YYNGEE. V shed 1 base and J shed 1 base, with 12 bases lying between them. CDR3 length: 16 amino acids. The CDR3: CASSVYGSLSYNEQFF. For the CDR3, the DNA is TGTGCCAGCAGCGTATACGGAAGTCTTTCCTACAATGAGCAGTTCTTC.